This entry concerns a single T cell receptor (beta chain). Its specificity is unknown. This sample was included in a study of cytomegalovirus exposure and HLA in healthy donors. Germline values: CDR1 SNHLY, CDR2 FYNNEI. V shed 3 bases, J shed 6 bases, and the junction held 11 bases outside the gene matches. The CDR3 runs to 16 residues. General study findings and limits: Indistinguishability led to the exclusion of some V segments, TRBV6-2 and TRBV6-3 included. Researchers reported in a later analysis that a missense DCLRE1C variant was tied to TCR beta V- and J-gene trimming. Analyzed later, association rates of TCRs varied across HLA loci, with DRB1 most and HLA-C fewest.

The PCR ran on 60 Vbeta and 13 Jbeta primers. In the authors' workflow: Unique TCR beta chains totaled approximately 83 million in a later count, with approximately 11 million of them shared. Produced via immunoSEQ multiplex PCR; TCRdb's table is partial and in-frame only. Clone size and the V and J calls come from that table; the DNA yielded D and trimming. The sample records around 300,000 clones, 65% to 85% being singletons. This TCR derives from a female donor in good health and CMV-seronegative. This chain links TRBV2 with TRBJ2-1; 7 bases are a match to TRBD2. The sequenced sample was PBMCs. CDR3 DNA sequence: TGTGCCAGCAGTGAGCTAGCGGCGATAATGAGCAATGAGCAGTTCTTC. Translation: CASSELAAIMSNEQFF.